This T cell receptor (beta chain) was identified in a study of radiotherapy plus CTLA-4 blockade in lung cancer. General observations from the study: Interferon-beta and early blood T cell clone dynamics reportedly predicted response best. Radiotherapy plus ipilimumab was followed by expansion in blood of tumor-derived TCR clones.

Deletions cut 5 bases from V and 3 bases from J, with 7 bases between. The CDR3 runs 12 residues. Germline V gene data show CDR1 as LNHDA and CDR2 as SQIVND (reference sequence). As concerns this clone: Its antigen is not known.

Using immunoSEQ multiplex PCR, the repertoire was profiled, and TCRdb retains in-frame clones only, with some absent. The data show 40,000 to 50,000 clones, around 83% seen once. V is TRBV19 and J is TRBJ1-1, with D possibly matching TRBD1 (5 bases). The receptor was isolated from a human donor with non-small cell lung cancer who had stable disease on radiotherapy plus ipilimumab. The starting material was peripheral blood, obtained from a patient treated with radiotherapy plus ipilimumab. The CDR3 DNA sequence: TGTGCCAGTAGTGGGGGGTACACTGAAGCTTTCTTT. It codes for CASSGGYTEAFF.